This entry lists 8 T cell receptor beta chains sequenced from one sample in a study of blood T cell repertoires in COVID-19. Here immunoSEQ multiplex PCR was the method, and the copy in TCRdb shows in-frame clones only, minus some. The sample records 180,000 or so clones, approximately 90% being singletons. The sequenced sample was peripheral blood. These receptors came from a woman aged 45-65 years with acute or convalescent COVID-19.

V gene TRBV19 combines with J gene TRBJ2-5, with D possibly TRBD1 on 6 matching bases. Germline V gives CDR1 LNHDA, CDR2 SQIVND (reference sequence). The V end was cut by 6 bases, the J end by 4 bases, with 15 bases between. The CDR3 is 14 amino acids. The CDR3 DNA sequence: TGTGCCAGTAGCCCAGACGTAGGGGGAGAGACCCAGTACTTC. This translates into CASSPDVGGETQYF.

V usage is TRBV19 and J usage is TRBJ1-6, with 9 bases matching TRBD1. The germline CDR1 and CDR2 sequences are LNHDA and SQIVND (reference sequence). This CDR3 comprises 15 residues. J lost 8 bases, V lost 5 bases, and 7 bases had no gene match. The chain's CDR3 is CASSFGDRVHSPLHF. CDR3 sequence (DNA): TGTGCCAGTAGTTTCGGGGACAGGGTACATTCACCCCTCCACTTT.

V and J are TRBV6-5 and TRBJ1-1, with TRBD1 matching over 7 bases. J lost 2 bases, V lost 2 bases, and 5 bases had no gene match. The CDR3 has 15 residues. The germline V gene encodes CDR1 MNHEY and CDR2 SVGAGI. The CDR3 here is CASSYDRVLNTEAFF. The CDR3 DNA reads as TGTGCCAGCAGTTACGACAGGGTTCTTAACACTGAAGCTTTCTTT.

Ten or more counts support this clone. The chain is built from TRBV6-4 and TRBJ2-7, with 7 positions matching TRBD2. This CDR3 has 15 amino acids. The germline gives CDR1 MRHNA, CDR2 SNTAGT. V trimming: 3 bases; J trimming: 2 bases; junction bases outside the gene matches: 7. The CDR3 region is CASSEGLAVTYEQYF. The DNA for the CDR3 is TGTGCCAGCAGTGAAGGGCTAGCGGTTACCTACGAGCAGTACTTC.

This clone was observed a handful of times. The V gene is TRBV29-1, the J gene TRBJ2-1; TRBD2 matches at 12 bases. CDR1 is SQVTM and CDR2 is ANQGSEA in the germline V gene. The V gene end was trimmed by 4 bases and the J gene end by 5 bases; junction bases not matched to a gene: 9. CDR3 length equals 16 residues. The CDR3 loop reads CSVGGTSGRIDNEQFF. CDR3 DNA: TGCAGCGTTGGAGGCACTAGCGGGAGGATAGACAATGAGCAGTTCTTC.

This chain links TRBV24-1 with TRBJ1-2; TRBD1 might be the D (5 bases). The germline CDR1 and CDR2 sequences are KGHDR and SFDVKD. V lost 2 bases and J 3 bases, leaving 15 bases between the germline ends. CDR3 length: 16 residues. CDR3 protein: CATSDSRTIEDYGYTF. DNA for the CDR3: TGTGCCACCAGTGATTCTCGGACAATTGAGGACTATGGCTACACCTTC.

This sequence joins TRBV27 and TRBJ2-1; 7 nucleotides agree with TRBD2. CDR3 length equals 13 residues. The junction had 8 bases not matched to a gene; V was cut back by 6 bases and J by 9 bases. Germline V gene lookup returns CDR1 MNHEY and CDR2 SMNVEV (reference sequence). The CDR3 here is CASRGLVAIEQFF. For the CDR3, the DNA is TGTGCCAGCAGAGGACTAGTGGCGATTGAGCAGTTCTTC.

The V call is TRBV9, the J call TRBJ1-4; D is possibly TRBD1 (6 bases). Germline CDR1 and CDR2: SGDLS and YYNGEE. Trimming took 2 bases from V and 8 from J, leaving 16 bases between them. The CDR3 runs 15 residues. The CDR3 nucleotides are TGTGCCAGCAGCGTTTCAGGGGTTGGGCGCGAAAAACTGTTTTTT. This codes for CASSVSGVGREKLFF. The entire variable domain, with the rest obtained from reference TRBV9 and TRBJ1-4, is as follows: DSGVTQTPKHLITATGQRVTLRCSPRSGDLSVYWYQQSLDQGLQFLIQYYNGEERAKGNILERFSAQQFPDLHSELNLSSLELGDSALYFCASSVSGVGREKLFFGSGTQLSVL.